A selection of T cell receptor beta chains follows, all from one sample in a study of OX40 agonist ivuxolimab in advanced cancers. Profiling relied on immunoSEQ multiplex PCR, and the TCRdb table lists in-frame clones only, not all of them. Among roughly 40,000 clones listed, just under 90% were seen once. The sample here was CD4+ or CD8+ T cells sorted from blood, taken in a trial of the OX40 agonist ivuxolimab. The source of these receptors is an adult with an advanced solid tumor such as melanoma, head and neck, liver or kidney cancer. CDR3s include the opening cysteine and the closing phenylalanine or tryptophan. Each record gives: V gene, clone size, D gene, J gene, CDR3 protein, CDR3 DNA. The D gene is left open where the match is weak. Only part of the rows carry a size: once, few, many, or a class if the clone is expanded.

>TRBV7-6|-|-|TRBJ2-3
CASSRNTPSTDTQYF
TGTGCCAGCAGCCGAAATACGCCTAGCACAGATACGCAGTATTTT
>TRBV5-6|-|-|TRBJ2-5
CASGAKIQETQYF
TGTGCCTCGGGGGCGAAAATCCAAGAGACCCAGTACTTC
>TRBV19|-|-|TRBJ2-5
CASSMGLTRGETQYF
TGTGCCAGTAGTATGGGGCTCACGCGAGGCGAGACCCAGTACTTC
>TRBV27|-|TRBD1|TRBJ2-7
CASRGTAISYEQYF
TGTGCCAGCAGAGGGACAGCGATCTCCTACGAGCAGTACTTC
>TRBV5-1|-|-|TRBJ1-1
CASSLALGDTEAFF
TGCGCCAGCAGCTTGGCGTTGGGGGACACTGAAGCTTTCTTT
>TRBV29-1|-|-|TRBJ1-2
CSTKQGPNYGYTF
TGCAGCACAAAACAGGGTCCCAACTATGGCTACACCTTC
>TRBV15|-|TRBD2|TRBJ2-7
CATSRDWGGEQYF
TGTGCCACCAGCAGAGATTGGGGGGGCGAGCAGTACTTC
>TRBV5-1|once|-|TRBJ1-5
CASSLDTDSNQPQHF
TGCGCCAGCAGCTTGGACACCGATAGCAATCAGCCCCAGCATTTT
>TRBV6-6|-|-|TRBJ1-1
CASSYEDGTEAFF
TGTGCCAGCAGTTACGAGGATGGCACTGAAGCTTTCTTT
>TRBV7-9|-|-|TRBJ2-5
CASKDGETQYF
TGTGCCAGCAAGGATGGAGAGACCCAGTACTTC
>TRBV28|-|-|TRBJ2-7
CATRRAIRDEQYF
TGTGCCACCCGGCGGGCAATTCGCGACGAGCAGTACTTC
>TRBV25-1|few|-|TRBJ2-2
CASSTESGELFF
TGTGCCAGCAGTACAGAGTCCGGGGAGCTGTTTTTT
>TRBV28|-|TRBD1|TRBJ2-5
CASTRDRVDTQYF
TGTGCCAGCACCCGGGACAGGGTCGACACCCAGTACTTC
>TRBV4-2|-|TRBD1|TRBJ1-3
CASSQRNDRGQGDTIYF
TGTGCCAGCAGCCAACGCAACGACAGGGGGCAAGGTGACACCATATATTTT
>TRBV9|-|-|TRBJ2-7
CASSVGLPPSSYGDEQYF
TGTGCCAGCAGCGTAGGTCTCCCTCCCAGCTCCTATGGGGACGAGCAGTACTTC
>TRBV6-6|-|TRBD1|TRBJ2-7
CASSFPGQKTYEQYF
TGTGCCAGCAGTTTCCCGGGACAGAAGACCTACGAGCAGTACTTC
>TRBV9|-|-|TRBJ1-3
CASSPPGNTIYF
TGTGCCAGCAGCCCCCCTGGAAACACCATATATTTT
>TRBV6-4|-|-|TRBJ2-4
CASSPGPQNIQYF
TGTGCCAGCAGTCCGGGTCCACAAAACATTCAGTACTTC
>TRBV5-6|-|-|TRBJ1-4
CASRPRGNEKLFF
TGTGCCAGCAGACCGAGGGGTAATGAAAAACTGTTTTTT
>TRBV19|-|-|TRBJ2-5
CASSTQNRVRETQYF
TGTGCCAGTAGTACTCAAAACAGGGTGAGAGAGACCCAGTACTTC
>TRBV2|-|TRBD2|TRBJ2-7
CASSEAGTISRKYF
TGTGCCAGCAGTGAAGCGGGGACTATCTCTAGGAAGTACTTC
>TRBV6-5|-|-|TRBJ1-3
CASSSFGALGNTIYF
TGTGCCAGCAGTTCCTTCGGGGCTCTTGGAAACACCATATATTTT
>TRBV5-1|once|-|TRBJ1-1
CASSFAENTEAFF
TGCGCCAGCAGCTTTGCGGAAAACACTGAAGCTTTCTTT
>TRBV4-2|-|-|TRBJ2-1
CASSQEAQYNEQFF
TGTGCCAGCAGCCAAGAGGCGCAATACAATGAGCAGTTCTTC
>TRBV6-1|-|-|TRBJ2-5
CASSGAGRETQYF
TGTGCCAGCAGTGGAGCAGGGAGAGAGACCCAGTACTTC
>TRBV28|-|-|TRBJ1-4
CASSLHGTGEKLFF
TGTGCCAGCAGTCTACATGGGACCGGGGAAAAACTGTTTTTT